Below, 18 T cell receptor beta chains from the same sample are listed, as sequenced in a study of cytomegalovirus exposure and HLA in healthy donors. It was with 60 Vbeta and 13 Jbeta primers that the PCR ran. Some clones are missing from TCRdb's copy, which holds only in-frame ones; the method was immunoSEQ multiplex PCR. This sample carries 120,000 to 150,000 clones, around 10% of them seen once, and the ten largest clones take 1.5% to 2%. The sequenced material came from PBMCs. The receptors come from a male donor in good health and CMV-seronegative.

The rearrangement uses TRBV2 and TRBJ1-2; D is unclear. CDR3 length: 14 amino acids. V shed 2 bases and J shed 7 bases, with 14 bases lying between them. Germline V gene data show CDR1 as SNHLY and CDR2 as FYNNEI. Written as DNA, the CDR3 is TGTGCCAGCAGTGAACGGTTCGGAGGGTTTGGCTACACCTTC. This gives the protein CASSERFGGFGYTF.

This chain uses TRBV5-1 with TRBJ1-2; tentatively, D is TRBD1 (6 bases). V was shortened by 3 bases and J by 4 bases, with 16 bases between the two germline ends. CDR3 length equals 15 residues. Germline assignment: CDR1 SGHRS and CDR2 YFSETQ. The CDR3: CASSSTGSRSYGYTF. The DNA for the CDR3 is TGCGCCAGCAGCTCGACAGGTAGTCGGAGCTATGGCTACACCTTC.

The sample holds a few counts of this clone. Written as DNA, the CDR3 is TGTGCCACTCGACAGGGGGCTACAACTAATGAAAAACTGTTTTTT. Encoded protein: CATRQGATTNEKLFF. The rearrangement uses TRBV19 and TRBJ1-4, with TRBD1 matching 10 bases. After removal of 10 bases from V and 0 bases from J, the junction contained 5 bases not matched to a gene. Germline V gives CDR1 LNHDA, CDR2 SQIVND (reference sequence). This CDR3 comprises 15 residues.

This clone was detected a few times. The chain employs TRBV7-2 and TRBJ1-1; TRBD1 matches at 9 bases. Germline assignment: CDR1 SGHTA and CDR2 FQGNSA. The CDR3 extends over 18 amino acids. V lost 1 base to trimming and J lost 2 bases; unmatched junction nucleotides: 11. The CDR3 loop is CASSLVGGTGYDNTEAFF. For the CDR3, the DNA is TGTGCCAGCAGCTTAGTCGGAGGGACAGGGTATGATAACACTGAAGCTTTCTTT.

The genes are TRBV2 and TRBJ2-7, with 8 nucleotides matching TRBD1. Germline V gives CDR1 SNHLY, CDR2 FYNNEI. The CDR3 is made up of 12 amino acids. The ends lost 11 bases at V and 3 bases at J; junction bases unmatched: 6. The chain's CDR3 is CARGTGNYEQYF. In DNA, the CDR3 is TGTGCCCGAGGGACAGGAAACTACGAGCAGTACTTC. The whole variable domain, remainder taken from reference TRBV2 and TRBJ2-7, is EPEVTQTPSHQVTQMGQEVILRCVPISNHLYFYWYRQILGQKVEFLVSFYNNEISEKSEIFDDQFSVERPDGSNFTLKIRSTKLEDSAMYFCARGTGNYEQYFGPGTRLTVT.

The CDR3: CASSLTGTGQTGELFF. The CDR3 DNA reads as TGTGCCAGCAGCCTTACCGGGACAGGGCAAACCGGGGAGCTGTTTTTT. The rearrangement joins TRBV9 to TRBJ2-2, with 9 bases lining up with TRBD1. This CDR3 has 16 residues. Germline V CDR1 and CDR2: SGDLS, YYNGEE. After removal of 4 bases from V and 5 bases from J, the junction contained 9 bases not matched to a gene.

This clone was observed a handful of times. V and J are TRBV18 and TRBJ2-7, with D unclear. Germline CDR1 and CDR2: KGHSH and LQKENI. Trimming removed 2 bases at V and 3 bases at J, with 17 bases between. CDR3 size: 16 residues. CDR3 amino acids: CASSPGRLAGNYEQYF. The CDR3, as DNA: TGTGCCAGCTCACCAGGCAGGCTGGCTGGAAACTACGAGCAGTACTTC.

The V gene is TRBV6-5, the J gene TRBJ1-3; possibly TRBD1 for D (5 bases). V was shortened by 0 bases and J by 3 bases, with 12 bases between the two germline ends. The CDR3 is 16 amino acids. Germline V gene data show CDR1 as MNHEY and CDR2 as SVGAGI. The CDR3 bases are TGTGCCAGCAGTTACTCGGCGGGGCAGGGTGGAAACACCATATATTTT. It specifies CASSYSAGQGGNTIYF.

The CDR3 DNA sequence: TGTGCCAGCAGTTTAAAGCGCTCCTATAATTCACCCCTCCACTTT. Its translation: CASSLKRSYNSPLHF. V gene TRBV28 combines with J gene TRBJ1-6; unclear D gene. This CDR3 contains 15 residues. Germline V lookup: CDR1 MDHEN, CDR2 SYDVKM. V was shortened by 2 bases and J by 0 bases, with 5 bases between the two germline ends.

A few counts support this clone. The V and J genes are TRBV6-5 and TRBJ2-3; 8 bases agree with TRBD2. This CDR3 has 15 amino acids. Germline loops: CDR1 MNHEY, CDR2 SVGAGI. The J segment lost 3 bases and the V segment lost 6 bases, leaving 8 bases of the junction unmatched. The CDR3 here is CASRTGLVGTDTQYF. Here the CDR3 DNA reads TGTGCCAGCAGGACGGGACTAGTGGGTACAGATACGCAGTATTTT.

The V and J genes are TRBV5-6 and TRBJ2-3; tentative D call: TRBD2 (6 bases). V shed 3 bases and J shed 6 bases, with 17 bases lying between them. The length of the CDR3 is 15 residues. CDR1 is SGHDT, CDR2 YYEEEE, per germline. CDR3 region: CASSSPGLVQDTQYF. CDR3 nucleotide sequence: TGTGCCAGCAGCTCACCGGGACTCGTGCAGGATACGCAGTATTTT.

The chain carries TRBV10-3 and TRBJ1-1; D might be TRBD1 (6 bases). V lost 6 bases to trimming and J lost 1 base, with 12 bases between them. The CDR3 loop spans 14 amino acids. CDR1 and CDR2 (germline): ENHRY, SYGVKD. CDR3 coding DNA: TGTGCCATCAGCTACAGGGATGCGAACACTGAAGCTTTCTTT. It specifies CAISYRDANTEAFF.

The genes are TRBV2 and TRBJ2-7; a possible D gene is TRBD2 (5 bases). CDR1 and CDR2 (germline): SNHLY, FYNNEI. CDR3 length equals 13 residues. V dropped 3 bases and J dropped 3 bases, with 9 bases sitting between them. This chain's CDR3 is CASSEVGSYEQYF. The CDR3 DNA sequence: TGTGCCAGCAGTGAGGTTGGGAGCTACGAGCAGTACTTC.

This sequence joins TRBV4-3 and TRBJ1-1, with D possibly TRBD1 on 6 matching bases. Germline CDR1 LGHNA, CDR2 YSLEER. This CDR3 region has 15 residues. Trimming left V 3 bases short and J 0 bases short, with 11 bases between. The CDR3, as DNA: TGCGCCAGCAGCCAGAGGACAGAGATGAACACTGAAGCTTTCTTT. Translating gives CASSQRTEMNTEAFF.

This clone was counted only a few times. The V gene is TRBV4-3, the J gene TRBJ2-1; 7 bases are a match to TRBD1. This CDR3 contains 17 residues. Germline V CDR1 and CDR2: LGHNA, YSLEER. V shed 0 bases, J shed 9 bases, and the junction held 14 bases outside the gene matches. CDR3 residues: CASSQDLGTVSLGEQFF. The CDR3 DNA reads as TGCGCCAGCAGCCAAGATCTGGGGACAGTAAGTTTGGGTGAGCAGTTCTTC.

The chain recombines TRBV15 with TRBJ2-1, with unresolved D. V lost 4 bases and J 12 bases, leaving 13 bases between the germline ends. The germline CDR1 and CDR2 sequences are LNHNV and YYDKDF (reference sequence). The CDR3 totals 12 residues. CDR3 coding DNA: TGTGCCACCAGCACCGGAGACCGAGGGCAGTTCTTC. It specifies CATSTGDRGQFF.

The genes are TRBV6-5 and TRBJ2-7; D call uncertain. The CDR3 extends over 13 amino acids. Germline V CDR1 and CDR2: MNHEY, SVGAGI. V shed 2 bases and J shed 1 base, with 6 bases lying between them. The CDR3 DNA reads TGTGCCAGCAGTTACGTAGAGTCCTACGAGCAGTACTTC. This translates into CASSYVESYEQYF.

The sample holds a few counts of this clone. The V gene is TRBV10-3, the J gene TRBJ2-7, with D maybe TRBD2 (5 bases). Germline V gives CDR1 ENHRY, CDR2 SYGVKD. V lost 0 bases and J lost 0, with 12 bases in between. This CDR3 comprises 16 residues. Here the CDR3 reads CAISESGQDSSYEQYF. The CDR3 DNA is TGTGCCATCAGTGAGTCAGGGCAGGACTCCTCCTACGAGCAGTACTTC.